The 6 T cell receptor beta chains below come from one sample, sequenced in a study of blood T cells in healthy people across ages. Sample-barcoded 5' priming and a J-beta primer mix drove a second PCR of about 6 to 11 cycles. Each CDR3 protein is one row after TCRdb ran MiXCR on the 5' RACE reads. The sample lists almost 800,000 distinct CDR3 sequences; 58% were seen once. The sequencing sample was made of blood. Receptor source: a young man in good health.

The rearrangement links TRBV5-1 to TRBJ1-2, with D unresolved. The CDR3 has 16 residues. Trimming shortened V by 0 bases and J by 6 bases, and 18 bases separated the two germline ends. Looked up from germline, CDR1 is SGHRS and CDR2 is YFSETQ. The CDR3 here is CASSLALSRDGDGYTF. CDR3 sequence (DNA): TGCGCCAGCAGCTTGGCCCTTTCAAGGGATGGAGATGGCTACACCTTC.

This clonotype was found once. This chain joins TRBV27 and TRBJ1-6; 7 bases map to TRBD1. Germline loops: CDR1 MNHEY, CDR2 SMNVEV (reference sequence). Trimming removed 10 bases from V and 4 bases from J; junction bases left unmatched: 10. This CDR3 has 15 residues. CDR3: CATWDRQRYNSPLHF. CDR3 coding DNA: TGTGCCACCTGGGACAGACAACGTTATAATTCACCCCTCCACTTT.

V is TRBV20-1 and J is TRBJ2-5; 10 nucleotides match TRBD2. The CDR3 loop spans 15 amino acids. The germline CDR1 and CDR2 sequences are DFQATT and SNEGSKA (reference sequence). The junction had 10 bases not matched to a gene; V was cut back by 4 bases and J by 5 bases. CDR3 amino acids: CSAITRGLAIETQYF. In DNA, the CDR3 is TGCAGTGCTATCACAAGGGGACTAGCGATCGAGACCCAGTACTTC.

There are a few counts of this clonotype. The chain combines TRBV27 with TRBJ2-7, with a weak D call TRBD1 (6 bases). V lost 1 base to trimming and J lost 5 bases, with 9 bases between them. The CDR3 is made up of 13 amino acids. Germline V gene sequence: CDR1 MNHEY, CDR2 SMNVEV (reference sequence). CDR3 sequence (DNA): TGTGCCAGCAGTTTATACAGGGACAACGAGCAGTACTTC. Amino acids: CASSLYRDNEQYF.

This clonotype has only a few counts. The V and J genes are TRBV2 and TRBJ1-1; 9 nucleotides match TRBD1. The CDR3 contains 16 residues. J gave up 2 bases and V 3 bases, and 7 bases lay outside the gene matches. CDR1 is SNHLY, CDR2 FYNNEI, per germline. CDR3 loop: CASSDYRGRGNTEAFF. CDR3 bases: TGTGCCAGCAGTGACTACAGGGGGCGAGGTAACACTGAAGCTTTCTTT.

The rearrangement joins TRBV25-1 to TRBJ2-3, with D possibly TRBD2 on 5 matching bases. V dropped 4 bases and J dropped 2 bases, with 16 bases sitting between them. The CDR3 is made up of 16 amino acids. Germline CDR1 MGHDK, CDR2 SYGVNS. CDR3 loop: CASSGYGLSNTDTQYF. DNA of the CDR3: TGTGCCAGCAGTGGCTACGGACTCTCTAACACAGATACGCAGTATTTT.